One and the same sample provided the 10 T cell receptor beta chains below, sequenced in a study of cytomegalovirus exposure and HLA in healthy donors (TCRdb year 2017). To prepare the library, the immunoSEQ multiplex PCR assay was applied. For the multiplex PCR, a mixture combining 60 forward primers for TCR Vbeta segments and 13 reverse primers for TCR Jbeta segments was used. What TCRdb holds here is the immuneACCESS table cut down to in-frame rearrangements. Part of the clones is not present; checked against another copy, under half of the missing clones reflect an unresolved V gene, and the others are unexplained. The sample has about 140,000 clones on record, 82% of them singletons. 1.5% to 2.5% of the sample rests with the top ten. Sequencing was done on a sample of PBMCs. Source of these receptors: a woman aged 40 to 50 in good health and CMV-seronegative.

This chain connects TRBV28 to TRBJ2-7, with D possibly being TRBD2 (6 bases). The germline CDR1 and CDR2 sequences are MDHEN and SYDVKM. The CDR3 loop spans 14 amino acids. With 2 bases removed from V and 4 bases from J, the gap between germline ends came to 12 bases. In DNA form, the CDR3 reads TGTGCCAGCAGTTTAGTAGGCGGGGATTACGAGCAGTACTTC. Translating gives CASSLVGGDYEQYF.

This chain connects TRBV28 to TRBJ2-1, with D tentatively TRBD1 (6 bases). Trimming stripped 3 bases from V and 2 bases from J, with 11 bases between. CDR3 length: 15 amino acids. Germline assignment: CDR1 MDHEN and CDR2 SYDVKM. In DNA form, the CDR3 reads TGTGCCAGCAGTTTCGGACAGTCCCCCTACAATGAGCAGTTCTTC. Amino acid sequence: CASSFGQSPYNEQFF.

This clone was observed a few times. The chain couples TRBV29-1 to TRBJ2-7; D might be TRBD1 (5 bases). The CDR3 extends over 11 amino acids. The germline CDR1 and CDR2 sequences are SQVTM and ANQGSEA. V shed 3 bases and J shed 4 bases, with 7 bases lying between them. CDR3 protein: CSVDRGYEQYF. The CDR3 bases are TGCAGCGTTGATAGGGGATACGAGCAGTACTTC.

The V and J genes are TRBV4-1 and TRBJ2-7; D ambiguous. The V and J ends lost 1 base and 5 bases respectively, with 15 bases between them. From germline, CDR1 is MGHRA and CDR2 YSYEKL. CDR3 length: 15 amino acids. DNA for the CDR3: TGCGCCAGCAGCCAAGTTCCCACCGGTTTCAACGAGCAGTACTTC. As protein: CASSQVPTGFNEQYF.

The CDR3 loop is CASGQGRYNSPLHF. CDR3 DNA sequence: TGCGCCAGCGGACAGGGGAGATATAATTCACCCCTCCACTTT. The V and J genes are TRBV10-2 and TRBJ1-6, with TRBD1 identical over 9 bases. The length of the CDR3 is 14 residues. Germline V CDR1 and CDR2: WSHSY, SAAADI. J was trimmed by 4 bases and V by 8 bases; bases with no gene match: 3.

The chain couples TRBV27 to TRBJ2-5; TRBD1 matches 8 bases. V was clipped by 5 bases and J by 7 bases; unmatched bases: 15. Germline CDR1 is MNHEY and CDR2 is SMNVEV (reference sequence). The CDR3 is made up of 16 amino acids. CDR3 nucleotide sequence: TGTGCCAGCAGTACAAACCCCGGGACAGGATACGGGACCCAGTACTTC. Translation gives CASSTNPGTGYGTQYF.

This clone was seen only a few times. V is TRBV10-3 and J is TRBJ1-1; D is unresolved. V shed 6 bases and J shed 1 base, with 12 bases lying between them. Per germline, CDR1 ENHRY and CDR2 SYGVKD. This CDR3 spans 14 amino acids. The CDR3 bases are TGTGCCATCAGCCCCCCGAGTTCGAACACTGAAGCTTTCTTT. Translating it yields CAISPPSSNTEAFF.

The V gene is TRBV6-1, the J gene TRBJ2-1; a possible D gene is TRBD1 (5 bases). Trimming stripped 7 bases from V and 8 bases from J, with 15 bases between. Germline CDR1 is MNHNS and CDR2 is SASEGT. The CDR3 spans 13 residues. The DNA of the CDR3 is TGTGCCAGCACTCGACAGCTGGACGATGAGCAGTTCTTC. Its protein product is CASTRQLDDEQFF.

This clone is a singleton in its sample. This CDR3 is CASRLTQGNTEAFF. In DNA form, the CDR3 reads TGTGCCAGCAGGCTAACTCAGGGGAACACTGAAGCTTTCTTT. This chain links TRBV27 with TRBJ1-1, with D possibly TRBD1 on 5 matching bases. This CDR3 contains 14 residues. V was cut by 6 bases and J by 1 base, with 12 bases left in between. CDR1 and CDR2 from the germline V gene are MNHEY and SMNVEV (reference sequence).

The CDR3 loop reads CASSTRRLAGDNEQFF. CDR3 nucleotide sequence: TGTGCCAGCAGCACGAGACGACTAGCTGGAGACAATGAGCAGTTCTTC. The chain employs TRBV9 and TRBJ2-1; 7 bases line up with TRBD2. The V segment lost 4 bases and the J segment 5 bases; nucleotides outside the gene matches: 12. The germline CDR1 and CDR2 sequences are SGDLS and YYNGEE. CDR3 length: 16 amino acids.